This T cell receptor beta chain appears in the sequencing data of a study of cytomegalovirus exposure and HLA in healthy donors. The PCR contained 60 Vbeta and 13 Jbeta primers. Measured with immunoSEQ multiplex PCR; TCRdb has only the in-frame clones, and not every one. The data hold 120,000 or so clones, with over 8.5% observed a single time. The CDR3 is made up of 16 amino acids. Trimming took off 3 bases at V and 5 bases at J, with 19 bases between the two ends. Germline V gives CDR1 SNHLY, CDR2 FYNNEI. As regards this clone: Its antigen remains unknown.

Study findings and constraints: Most subjects' HLA-A and HLA-B alleles were reportedly predicted from TCR beta sequences.

The TCR sequence derives from a woman between 40 and 50 years old in good health and CMV-seropositive. The rearrangement uses TRBV2 and TRBJ1-1; D gene uncertain. Sequenced: PBMCs. CDR3 bases: TGTGCCAGCAGTGAGGGAGAGTTTATGGATGAGACTGAAGCTTTCTTT. It specifies CASSEGEFMDETEAFF.